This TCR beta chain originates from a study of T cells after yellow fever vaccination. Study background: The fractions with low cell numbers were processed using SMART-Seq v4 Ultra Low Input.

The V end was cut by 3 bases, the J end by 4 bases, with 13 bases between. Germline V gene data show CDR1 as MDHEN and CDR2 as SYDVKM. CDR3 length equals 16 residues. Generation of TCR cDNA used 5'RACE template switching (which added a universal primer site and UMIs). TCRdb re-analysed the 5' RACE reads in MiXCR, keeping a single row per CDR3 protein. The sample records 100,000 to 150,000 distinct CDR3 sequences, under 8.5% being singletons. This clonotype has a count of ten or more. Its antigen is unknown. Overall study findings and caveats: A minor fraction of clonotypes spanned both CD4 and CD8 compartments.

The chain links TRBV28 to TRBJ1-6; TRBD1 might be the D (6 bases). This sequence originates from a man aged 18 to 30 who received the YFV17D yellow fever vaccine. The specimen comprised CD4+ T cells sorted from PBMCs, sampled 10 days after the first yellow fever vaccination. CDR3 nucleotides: TGTGCCAGCAGTTTCAGGGGTCTCCTTTATAATTCACCCCTCCACTTT. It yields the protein CASSFRGLLYNSPLHF. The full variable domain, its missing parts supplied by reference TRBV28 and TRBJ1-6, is DVKVTQSSRYLVKRTGEKVFLECVQDMDHENMFWYRQDPGLGLRLIYFSYDVKMKEKGDIPEGYSVSREKKERFSLILESASTNQTSMYLCASSFRGLLYNSPLHFGNGTRLTVT.